The clone carrying this T cell receptor (beta chain) has ten or more counts. This sample was taken from a study of metastatic and nonmetastatic thyroid tumors. Before thyroid surgery, none of the patients had received any treatment. Study processing details: CDR3 differences across clinicopathological groups were used to build a distant-metastasis classifier for papillary thyroid cancer. TCRdb re-analyzed the PCR reads using MiXCR. What appears here as the V and J calls and clone size reflects TCRdb's work, not the paper's. Of tens of thousands of clones detected, about 14% appear once; the ten largest clones hold over 7.5%. The length of the CDR3 is 14 residues. V shed 3 bases and J shed 8 bases, with 14 bases lying between them. The germline V gene has CDR1 SGHTA and CDR2 FQGTGA.

Source material: blood. The TCR comes from a female donor with papillary thyroid cancer or a benign thyroid nodule (not recorded which). Some clones in this sample may be carry-over from other donors' samples. The chain employs TRBV7-3 and TRBJ2-1, with D unclear. CDR3 sequence (DNA): TGTGCCAGCAGCTTGAACAGCGTGGCCGATGAGCAGTTCTTC. Residues: CASSLNSVADEQFF.